These T cell receptor beta chains were read from a single sample in a study of siplizumab effects on memory and regulatory T cells. Repertoires were generated with immunoSEQ multiplex PCR, while TCRdb's copy carries only in-frame clones and drops some. The sample includes 55,000 to 80,000 clones, roughly 85% of them seen just once. The sequencing input was memory CD4+ T cells sorted from blood. The receptors originated from a human donor in good health. Both conserved end residues are part of each CDR3. D genes are given only for firm matches. Only some rows state a clone size, as once, few, many or a class for expanded clones.

TRBD1	TRBV4-1	16	TRBJ2-3	-	TGCGCCAGCAGCCAATCAGGGACAGGGGAGGCAGATACGCAGTATTTT	CASSQSGTGEADTQYF
TRBD2	TRBV7-2	16	TRBJ2-5	-	TGTGCCAGCAGCTTAGGAAGCCTAGCGGGGGGGTCGGATTGGTACTTC	CASSLGSLAGGSDWYF
-	TRBV19	15	TRBJ1-2	-	TGTGCCGGGCCCAGTACCGTCATAGCTAACTATGGCTACACCTTC	CAGPSTVIANYGYTF
TRBD1	TRBV6-4	16	TRBJ1-2	-	TGTGCCAGCAGTGTCGACGGACAGGGATACAGTGGACTCTACACCTTC	CASSVDGQGYSGLYTF
-	TRBV9	15	TRBJ2-7	-	TGTGCCAGCAGCGTAAAAAACCGGAACTCCTACGAGCAGTACTTC	CASSVKNRNSYEQYF
-	TRBV18	15	TRBJ2-1	-	TGTGCCAGCTCATTTCCCGAGGTGGGTGGCAATGAGCAGTTCTTC	CASSFPEVGGNEQFF
TRBD1	TRBV11-2	14	TRBJ1-3	once	TGTGCCAGCAGCCACAGGGGAACTGGAAACACCATATATTTT	CASSHRGTGNTIYF
-	TRBV19	11	TRBJ1-2	many	TGTGCCAGCGCAGCCTCCCGGGGCTACACCTTC	CASAASRGYTF
TRBD1	TRBV27	12	TRBJ2-7	-	TGTGCCAGCAGACTTGGACAGGGAGTTTACTACTTC	CASRLGQGVYYF
-	TRBV7-2	15	TRBJ2-1	-	TGTGCCAGCAGCTTAGGTCAGGGGCGGTTAAATGAGCAGTTCTTC	CASSLGQGRLNEQFF
-	TRBV5-1	15	TRBJ2-1	-	TGCGCCAGCAGCCCAGGGGGGGCTGGGGGCGGTGAGCAGTTCTTC	CASSPGGAGGGEQFF
-	TRBV5-4	14	TRBJ2-1	-	TGTGCCAGCAGCTTAACGGGCCCCTACAATGAGCAGTTCTTC	CASSLTGPYNEQFF
-	TRBV18	14	TRBJ1-1	-	TGTGCCAGCTCAGATAAACAGGGGAACACTGAAGCTTTCTTT	CASSDKQGNTEAFF
-	TRBV4-3	14	TRBJ2-7	-	TGCGCCAGCAGCCAAGTATATGAGGGGGGGCCCCAGTACTTC	CASSQVYEGGPQYF
TRBD2	TRBV5-6	16	TRBJ2-1	-	TGTGCCAGCAGCTTAGGGGGACTAGCGGCCTACAATGAGCAGTTCTTC	CASSLGGLAAYNEQFF
-	TRBV7-2	14	TRBJ1-1	-	TGTGCCAGCAGCTTATCAGGGAATAAGGCTGAAGCTTTCTTT	CASSLSGNKAEAFF
-	TRBV6-1	14	TRBJ2-5	-	TGTGCCAGCAGACCGGGACACCTAAAAGAGACCCAGTACTTC	CASRPGHLKETQYF
TRBD1	TRBV5-6	15	TRBJ2-7	-	TGTGCCAGCAGCACTGGGACAGGGAAATCCTACGAGCAGTACTTC	CASSTGTGKSYEQYF
TRBD1	TRBV7-9	15	TRBJ2-5	-	TGTGCCAGCAGCTTCCAGGGACAGGGGGCAGAGACCCAGTACTTC	CASSFQGQGAETQYF
-	TRBV4-1	15	TRBJ2-7	-	TGCGCCAGCAGCCAAAGCCAAGGGTCAACCTACGAGCAGTACTTC	CASSQSQGSTYEQYF
-	TRBV9	11	TRBJ2-1	-	TGTGCCAGCAGCGCCGGGACAATGCAGTTCTTC	CASSAGTMQFF
-	TRBV6-6	15	TRBJ1-5	-	TGTGCCAGCAAAAGGGGCGAGGGTAGCAATCAGCCCCAGCATTTT	CASKRGEGSNQPQHF
TRBD1	TRBV30	16	TRBJ1-4	-	TGTGCCTGGAGGGGATACCTCCGGACAGGGGAGGCAAAACTGTTTTTT	CAWRGYLRTGEAKLFF
-	TRBV7-2	13	TRBJ2-3	-	TGTGCCAGCAGCTTAGGGTGGGGAGATACGCAGTATTTT	CASSLGWGDTQYF
TRBD1	TRBV25-1	16	TRBJ1-5	-	TGTGCCAGCAGTGCTACAGGGGGTGCGGGCAATCAGCCCCAGCATTTT	CASSATGGAGNQPQHF
TRBD2	TRBV14	16	TRBJ2-3	-	TGTGCCAGCAGCCAAGAGTGGCGGGGGGCCGCAGATACGCAGTATTTT	CASSQEWRGAADTQYF
TRBD2	TRBV10-1	15	TRBJ2-3	-	TGCGCCAGCAGTCCAACTAGCGGGGGGGCTAATACGCAGTATTTT	CASSPTSGGANTQYF
TRBD1	TRBV6-1	15	TRBJ2-7	-	TGTGCCAGCAGTGAATTCCCGGGACAGGGAAACGAGCAGTACTTC	CASSEFPGQGNEQYF
TRBD2	TRBV5-1	15	TRBJ2-7	-	TGTGCCAGCAGCCCTGATTTAGCGGGGTCCGGCGAGCAGTACTTC	CASSPDLAGSGEQYF
TRBD2	TRBV28	15	TRBJ2-7	few	TGTGCCAGCAGTCCCGGACTAGCGGGGACCTACGAGCAGTACTTC	CASSPGLAGTYEQYF
-	TRBV21-1	13	TRBJ2-7	-	TGTGCCAGAGGATGTCTTGGCCCCTACGAGCAGTACTTC	CARGCLGPYEQYF
-	TRBV30	12	TRBJ1-2	few	TGTGCCTGGGACCTCCGGGGCTATGGCTACACCTTC	CAWDLRGYGYTF
-	TRBV11-2	15	TRBJ1-1	-	TGTGCCAGCAGCTTAGGTAGGGTTTTGAACACTGAAGCTTTCTTT	CASSLGRVLNTEAFF
TRBD2	TRBV10-3	15	TRBJ2-7	-	TGTGCCATCAGCACACGGGGGGGCACAGGGTACGAGCAGTACTTC	CAISTRGGTGYEQYF
-	TRBV7-3	13	TRBJ2-1	-	TGTGCCAGCAGCTTAGTCCTAGACAATGAGCAGTTCTTC	CASSLVLDNEQFF
-	TRBV29-1	14	TRBJ2-4	-	TGCAGCGTCGAGCCCGGGGAATCGCCCAACATTCAGTACTTC	CSVEPGESPNIQYF
-	TRBV18	16	TRBJ2-2	-	TGTGCCAGCTCACCCAAATTAAGGGGGAACACCGGGGAGCTGTTTTTT	CASSPKLRGNTGELFF
TRBD2	TRBV7-9	16	TRBJ2-7	-	TGTGCCAGCAGCCCTCCTCAGAGACTAGCGTTAGGCGAGCAGTACTTC	CASSPPQRLALGEQYF
-	TRBV28	15	TRBJ1-3	few	TGTGCCAGCAGTTCCGGCCCGACCCTAAGAAACACCATATATTTT	CASSSGPTLRNTIYF
TRBD1	TRBV4-3	14	TRBJ1-1	-	TGCGCCAGCAGCCGGGACAGCATGAACACTGAAGCTTTCTTT	CASSRDSMNTEAFF
TRBD1	TRBV18	14	TRBJ1-6	-	TGTGCCAGCTCACCAGAACAGGGGATTTCACCCCTCCACTTT	CASSPEQGISPLHF
-	TRBV6-9	11	TRBJ2-7	few	TGTGCCAGCAGTTACCACTACGAGCAGTACTTC	CASSYHYEQYF
TRBD1	TRBV7-6	14	TRBJ1-1	few	TGTGCCAGCTCTGAGCAGGGGGAAGGCACTGAAGCTTTCTTT	CASSEQGEGTEAFF
-	TRBV5-1	15	TRBJ2-1	-	TGCGCCAGCAGCTTGGTGGCAGATCGATACAATGAGCAGTTCTTC	CASSLVADRYNEQFF
TRBD2	TRBV5-6	17	TRBJ2-1	-	TGTGCCAGCAGCCACCTCCAAGCGGGGGGGCCCCTCAATGAGCAGTTCTTC	CASSHLQAGGPLNEQFF
-	TRBV9	15	TRBJ1-3	-	TGTGCCAGCAGCGTAGAGGGATTCGGTGGAAACACCATATATTTT	CASSVEGFGGNTIYF
-	TRBV5-1	13	TRBJ2-1	few	TGCGCCAGCAGCTTGGTCGGCTCGCATGAGCAGTTCTTC	CASSLVGSHEQFF
TRBD1	TRBV10-3	14	TRBJ1-2	-	TGTGCCATAACGTCCCGGGACAGTACAGGTGGCTACACCTTC	CAITSRDSTGGYTF
-	TRBV5-1	14	TRBJ2-7	-	TGCGCCAGCAGCTTGGAGTGGGGGGTAGACGAGCAGTACTTC	CASSLEWGVDEQYF
-	TRBV19	14	TRBJ1-2	once	TGTGCCAGTAGTATTCCGGGAGTCGGCTATGGCTACACCTTC	CASSIPGVGYGYTF
TRBD1	TRBV28	17	TRBJ1-5	-	TGTGCCAGCAGAGTACACACAGGGGGCGTTAGTAATCAGCCCCAGCATTTT	CASRVHTGGVSNQPQHF
-	TRBV6-5	16	TRBJ1-5	-	TGTGCCAGCAGTTACTCGTTCAGGGCAAAGAATCAGCCCCAGCATTTT	CASSYSFRAKNQPQHF
-	TRBV6-1	16	TRBJ1-5	-	TGTGCCAGCAGTGAAGTTACGGGACCGTTTAATCAGCCCCAGCATTTT	CASSEVTGPFNQPQHF
-	TRBV30	13	TRBJ1-3	-	TGTGCCTGGGTCAGCCTTGGGGGAAACACCATATATTTT	CAWVSLGGNTIYF
-	TRBV19	13	TRBJ1-2	-	TGTGCCAGTAGGTCAGGGGAAAGGTATGGCTACACCTTC	CASRSGERYGYTF